This T cell receptor (beta chain) was captured in a study of cytomegalovirus exposure and HLA in healthy donors. Study background: Falling in the Caucasian-associated ancestry cluster were 81% of some 400 genotyped donors.

The PCR made use of 60 Vbeta and 13 Jbeta primers. Clones were sequenced by immunoSEQ multiplex PCR, and TCRdb holds only the in-frame ones, with some missing. In the table there are some 150,000 clones, approximately 87% of which are singletons. The CDR3 spans 13 residues. V was trimmed by 11 bases and J by 4 bases, leaving 17 bases between them. CDR1 and CDR2 from the germline V gene are SEHNR and FQNEAQ (reference sequence). The receptor was derived from a man aged 35 to 55 in good health and CMV-seronegative. V and J are TRBV7-9 and TRBJ2-5, with D possibly matching TRBD2 (5 bases). The sample taken for sequencing was PBMCs. CDR3 sequence: CAARTGLGETQYF. CDR3 nucleotide sequence: TGTGCCGCTCGGACTGGCTTGGGAGAGACCCAGTACTTC. The variable domain in full, completed from reference TRBV7-9 and TRBJ2-5, reads DTGVSQNPRHKITKRGQNVTFRCDPISEHNRLYWYRQTLGQGPEFLTYFQNEAQLEKSRLLSDRFSAERPKGSFSTLEIQRTEQGDSAMYLCAARTGLGETQYFGPGTRLLVL.